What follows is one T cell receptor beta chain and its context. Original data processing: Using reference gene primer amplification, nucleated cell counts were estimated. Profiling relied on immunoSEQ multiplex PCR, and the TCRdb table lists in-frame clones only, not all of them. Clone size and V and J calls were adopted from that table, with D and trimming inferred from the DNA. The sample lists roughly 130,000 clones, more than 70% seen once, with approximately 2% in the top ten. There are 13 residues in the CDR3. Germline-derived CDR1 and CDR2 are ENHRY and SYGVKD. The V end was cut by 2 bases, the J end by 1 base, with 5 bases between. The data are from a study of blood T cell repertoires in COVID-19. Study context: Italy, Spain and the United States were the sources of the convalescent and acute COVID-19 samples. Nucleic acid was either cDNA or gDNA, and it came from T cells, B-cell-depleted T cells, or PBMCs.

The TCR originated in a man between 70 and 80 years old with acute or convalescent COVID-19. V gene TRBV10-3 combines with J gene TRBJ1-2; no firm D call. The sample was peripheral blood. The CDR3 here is CAISERSNYGYTF. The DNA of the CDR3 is TGTGCCATCAGTGAGCGGAGTAACTATGGCTACACCTTC.